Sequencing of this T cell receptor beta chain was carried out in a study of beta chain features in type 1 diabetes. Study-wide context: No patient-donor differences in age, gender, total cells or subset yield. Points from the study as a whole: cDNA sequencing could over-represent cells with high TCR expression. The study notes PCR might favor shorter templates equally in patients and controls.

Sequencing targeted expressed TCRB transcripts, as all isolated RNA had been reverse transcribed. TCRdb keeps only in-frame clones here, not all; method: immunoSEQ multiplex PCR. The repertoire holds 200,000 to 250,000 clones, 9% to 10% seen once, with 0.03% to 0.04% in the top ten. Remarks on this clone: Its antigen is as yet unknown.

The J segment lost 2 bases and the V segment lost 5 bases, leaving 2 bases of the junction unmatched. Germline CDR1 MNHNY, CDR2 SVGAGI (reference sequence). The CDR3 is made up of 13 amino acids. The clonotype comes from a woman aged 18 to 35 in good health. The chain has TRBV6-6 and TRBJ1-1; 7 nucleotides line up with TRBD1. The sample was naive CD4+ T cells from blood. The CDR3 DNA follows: TGTGCCAGCAGTACAGGGGTTAACACTGAAGCTTTCTTT. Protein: CASSTGVNTEAFF.